Below are 2 T cell receptor beta chains sequenced from a single sample in a study of beta chain features in type 1 diabetes. Whole-study findings and limits: Type 1 diabetes patients had moderately but significantly shorter TCRB CDR3s in all four CD4+ subsets.

Since all of the isolated RNA was reverse transcribed, expressed TCRB transcripts were what got sequenced. This table comes from immunoSEQ multiplex PCR, and its TCRdb copy is limited to in-frame clones, with some not included. The sample has 160,000 or so clones; roughly 9% are singletons. These receptors' targets are unknown. The sample consisted of central memory CD4+ T cells from blood. The receptors were sampled from a woman under 40 with type 1 diabetes.

The chain joins TRBV5-1 to TRBJ2-5; 7 bases agree with TRBD1. CDR1 and CDR2 from the germline V gene are SGHRS and YFSETQ. Losses at the gene ends were 3 bases for V and 2 bases for J; bases not matched to a gene: 13. The CDR3 spans 17 residues. DNA of the CDR3: TGCGCCAGCAGCTCGAACAAACAGGGGTGGGGGCAAGAGACCCAGTACTTC. Its translation is CASSSNKQGWGQETQYF.

The gene calls are TRBV7-9 and TRBJ2-1; D perhaps matches TRBD2 (5 bases). CDR3 length equals 12 residues. The V gene's germline CDR1 is SEHNR and CDR2 FQNEAQ (reference sequence). The V end lost 3 bases, the J end lost 6 bases, and 6 bases lay between the germline ends. This CDR3 reads CASSFGINEQFF. CDR3 sequence (DNA): TGTGCCAGCAGCTTCGGGATCAATGAGCAGTTCTTC.